This paragraph covers one T cell receptor beta chain sequence. The antigen remains undetermined. These data belong to a study of immune evolution from preneoplasia to lung adenocarcinoma. Germline CDR1 MNHEY, CDR2 SMNVEV (reference sequence). The ends lost 5 bases at V and 1 base at J; junction bases unmatched: 5. The CDR3 is 16 amino acids. Libraries were prepared by immunoSEQ multiplex PCR; TCRdb keeps only in-frame clonotypes and omits some of them. The repertoire includes 15,000 or so clones, more than 65% of them detected once, and 3% sits in the top ten. Regarding the study as a whole: Later-stage lesions seemingly showed higher T cell density and diversity than normal lung.

Resections took place in Japan or China from about 2013 to 2017. This receptor was obtained from a person aged 60-80 years with lung adenocarcinoma. The chain carries TRBV27 and TRBJ1-5; 10 nucleotides agree with TRBD1. What was sequenced was FFPE minimally invasive lung adenocarcinoma tissue. The CDR3 DNA reads TGTGCCAGCAGTCCCAGACAGGGGGCAAGCAATCAGCCCCAGCATTTT. It is translated as CASSPRQGASNQPQHF.